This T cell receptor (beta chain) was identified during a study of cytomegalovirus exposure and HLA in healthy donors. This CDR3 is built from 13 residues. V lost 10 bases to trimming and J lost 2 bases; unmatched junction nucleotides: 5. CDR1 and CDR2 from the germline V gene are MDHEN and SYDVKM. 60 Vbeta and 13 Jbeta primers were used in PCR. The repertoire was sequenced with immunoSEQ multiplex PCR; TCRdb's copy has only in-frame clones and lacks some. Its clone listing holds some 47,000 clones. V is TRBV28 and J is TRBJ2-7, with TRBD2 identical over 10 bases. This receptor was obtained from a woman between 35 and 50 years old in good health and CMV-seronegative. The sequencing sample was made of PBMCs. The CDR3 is CATLLAGAYEQYF. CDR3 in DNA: TGTGCCACCCTTCTAGCGGGAGCCTACGAGCAGTACTTC.